This T cell receptor beta chain was captured by sequencing in a study of blood T cell repertoires in COVID-19. About the research overall: Samples representing acute and convalescent COVID-19 were sourced from the United States, Italy and Spain. From T cells, B-cell-depleted T cells, or PBMCs came the material, which was cDNA or gDNA.

In the source study's methods: Using reference gene primer amplification, nucleated cell counts were estimated. The repertoire was sequenced with immunoSEQ multiplex PCR; TCRdb's copy has only in-frame clones and lacks some. D and trimming were read from the DNA, whereas the V and J calls and clone size are those reported in that table. The sample consists of over 120,000 clones, roughly 80% of them appearing once. The CDR3 runs to 17 residues. V trimming: 1 base; J trimming: 3 bases; junction bases outside the gene matches: 8. Per germline, CDR1 LGHNA and CDR2 YNFKEQ. Input material: peripheral blood. V gene TRBV4-2 combines with J gene TRBJ2-2, with TRBD2 identical over 7 bases. The sequence derives from a human donor in a cohort sampled during active COVID-19. The DNA of the CDR3 is TGTGCCAGCAGCCAAGGAGAAGGCGCGGGAGACACCGGGGAGCTGTTTTTT. Its protein is CASSQGEGAGDTGELFF.